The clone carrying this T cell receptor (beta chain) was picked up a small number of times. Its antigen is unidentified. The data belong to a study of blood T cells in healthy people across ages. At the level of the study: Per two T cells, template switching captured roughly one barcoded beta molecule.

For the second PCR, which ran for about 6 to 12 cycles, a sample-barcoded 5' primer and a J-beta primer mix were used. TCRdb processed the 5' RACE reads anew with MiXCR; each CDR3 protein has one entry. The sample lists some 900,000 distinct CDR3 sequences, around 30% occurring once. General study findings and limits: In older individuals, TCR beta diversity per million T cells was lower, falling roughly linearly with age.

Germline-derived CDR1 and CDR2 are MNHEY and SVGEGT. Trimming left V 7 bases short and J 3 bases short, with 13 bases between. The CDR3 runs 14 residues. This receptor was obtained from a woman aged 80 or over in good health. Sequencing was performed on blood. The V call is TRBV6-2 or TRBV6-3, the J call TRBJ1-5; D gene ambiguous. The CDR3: CASKGMGSNQPQHF. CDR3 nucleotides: TGTGCCAGCAAGGGAATGGGCTCCAATCAGCCCCAGCATTTT.